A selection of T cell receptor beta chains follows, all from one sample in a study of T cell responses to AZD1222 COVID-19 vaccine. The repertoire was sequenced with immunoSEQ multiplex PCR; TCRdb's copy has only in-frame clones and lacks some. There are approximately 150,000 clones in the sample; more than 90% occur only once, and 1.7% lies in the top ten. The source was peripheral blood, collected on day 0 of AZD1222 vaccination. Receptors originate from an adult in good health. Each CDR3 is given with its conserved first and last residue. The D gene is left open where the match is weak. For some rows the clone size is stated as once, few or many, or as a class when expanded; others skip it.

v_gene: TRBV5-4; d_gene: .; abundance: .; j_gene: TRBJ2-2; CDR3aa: CASTGRNTGELFF; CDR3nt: TGTGCCAGCACAGGGAGGAACACCGGGGAGCTGTTTTTT
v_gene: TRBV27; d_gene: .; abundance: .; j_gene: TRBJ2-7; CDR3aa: CASSWTASPTYEQYF; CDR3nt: TGTGCCAGCAGTTGGACAGCTTCTCCCACCTACGAGCAGTACTTC
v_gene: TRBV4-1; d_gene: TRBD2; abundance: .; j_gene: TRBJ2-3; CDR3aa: CASSQDLLAGGSDTQYF; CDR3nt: TGCGCCAGCAGCCAAGATTTACTAGCGGGGGGATCAGATACGCAGTATTTT
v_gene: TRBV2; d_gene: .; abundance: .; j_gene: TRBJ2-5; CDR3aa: CASSREETQYF; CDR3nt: TGTGCCAGCAGTCGGGAAGAGACCCAGTACTTC
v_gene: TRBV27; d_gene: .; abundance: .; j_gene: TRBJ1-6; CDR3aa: CASSLFDRFSYNSPLHF; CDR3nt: TGTGCCAGCAGTTTATTCGACAGGTTCTCCTATAATTCACCCCTCCACTTT
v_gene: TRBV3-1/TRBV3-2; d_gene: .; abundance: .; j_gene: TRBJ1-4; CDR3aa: CASSRGPYEKLFF; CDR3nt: TGTGCCAGCAGCCGCGGTCCCTATGAAAAACTGTTTTTT
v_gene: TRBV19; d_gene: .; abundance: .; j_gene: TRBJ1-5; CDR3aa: CASSIAYRTYSNQPQHF; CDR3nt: TGTGCCAGTAGTATAGCTTACAGAACCTATAGCAATCAGCCCCAGCATTTT
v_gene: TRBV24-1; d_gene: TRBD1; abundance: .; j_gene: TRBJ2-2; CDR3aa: CATSDPGTANGELFF; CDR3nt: TGTGCCACCAGTGACCCCGGGACAGCGAACGGGGAGCTGTTTTTT
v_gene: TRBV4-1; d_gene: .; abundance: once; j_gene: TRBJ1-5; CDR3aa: CASSQVGFGRGNQPQHF; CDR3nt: TGCGCCAGCAGCCAAGTCGGGTTCGGCAGGGGCAATCAGCCCCAGCATTTT
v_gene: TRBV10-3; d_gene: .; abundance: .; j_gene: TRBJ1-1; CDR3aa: CAISWAGAEAFF; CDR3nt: TGTGCCATCAGTTGGGCAGGGGCTGAAGCTTTCTTT
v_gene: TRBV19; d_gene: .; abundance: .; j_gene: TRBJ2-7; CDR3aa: CASSIATGAREQYF; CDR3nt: TGTGCCAGTAGTATAGCGACGGGAGCAAGGGAGCAGTACTTC
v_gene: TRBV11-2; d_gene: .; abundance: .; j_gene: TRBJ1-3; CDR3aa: CASSLAPRGPRSSGNTIYF; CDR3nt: TGTGCCAGCAGCTTAGCCCCCCGAGGGCCACGGTCCTCTGGAAACACCATATATTTT